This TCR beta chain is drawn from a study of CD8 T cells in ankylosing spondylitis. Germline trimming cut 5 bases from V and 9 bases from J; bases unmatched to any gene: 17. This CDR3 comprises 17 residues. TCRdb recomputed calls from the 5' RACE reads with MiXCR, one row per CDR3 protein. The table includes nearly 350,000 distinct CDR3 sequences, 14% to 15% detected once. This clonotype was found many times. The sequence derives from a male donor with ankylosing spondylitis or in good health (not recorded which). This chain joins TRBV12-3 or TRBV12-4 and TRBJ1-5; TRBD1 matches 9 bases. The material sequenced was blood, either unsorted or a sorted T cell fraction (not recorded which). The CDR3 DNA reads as TGTGCCAGCAGTAGTTCCTCTGGGACAGGGATCCCAGCGCCCCAGCATTTT. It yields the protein CASSSSSGTGIPAPQHF.